This T cell receptor beta chain was found in a study of technical replicates of blood from a handful of donors. CDR1 is SEHNR, CDR2 FQNEAQ, per germline (reference sequence). The CDR3 is made up of 10 amino acids. V was clipped by 6 bases and J by 6 bases, with 5 bases between them. TCRdb's copy holds only in-frame clones and misses some; the assay was immunoSEQ multiplex PCR. The repertoire holds fewer than 90,000 clones, with approximately 96% as singletons. The origin of this receptor is a human donor in good health. What was sequenced was T cells isolated from PBMCs. This sequence joins TRBV7-9 and TRBJ1-1; D is unresolved. The CDR3 here is CASSRAEAFF. The CDR3 DNA sequence: TGTGCCAGCAGTCGGGCTGAAGCTTTCTTT.